The 8 T cell receptor beta chains given below trace back to one sample, sequenced in a study of blood T cell repertoires in COVID-19. Sequencing was performed with immunoSEQ multiplex PCR; in TCRdb, only in-frame clones are kept and a portion is missing. This sample carries more than 400,000 clones, 87% of them seen once, and the ten largest clones take 0.7%. The material sequenced was PBMCs or T cells enriched from blood (not recorded which). These receptor sequences come from a woman aged 18 to 35 who had recovered from COVID-19.

The chain employs TRBV27 and TRBJ1-6; D perhaps matches TRBD1 (6 bases). The germline V gene has CDR1 MNHEY and CDR2 SMNVEV (reference sequence). The V end was cut by 4 bases, the J end by 14 bases, with 15 bases between. This CDR3 has 13 residues. DNA of the CDR3: TGTGCCAGCAGTTGGGGGCCCCAATCGTCCCTCCACTTT. This encodes CASSWGPQSSLHF.

The chain joins TRBV15 to TRBJ2-7; 7 bases agree with TRBD1. The CDR3 has 17 amino acids. The germline V gene has CDR1 LNHNV and CDR2 YYDKDF (reference sequence). Germline trimming cut 0 bases from V and 0 bases from J; bases unmatched to any gene: 8. The CDR3 bases are TGTGCCACCAGCAGAGATCAAGGGGACAGCTTCTCCTACGAGCAGTACTTC. Translated, it gives CATSRDQGDSFSYEQYF.

This chain connects TRBV30 to TRBJ2-3; 10 bases are shared with TRBD1. Germline trimming cut 0 bases from V and 4 bases from J; bases unmatched to any gene: 4. Germline V gene sequence: CDR1 GTSNPN, CDR2 SVGIG (reference sequence). CDR3 length: 15 residues. This CDR3 reads CAWSVQTGGSDTQYF. The CDR3 DNA reads as TGTGCCTGGAGTGTCCAGACAGGGGGCTCAGATACGCAGTATTTT.

The gene calls are TRBV18 and TRBJ2-7; D is perhaps TRBD2 (5 bases). The germline CDR1 and CDR2 sequences are KGHSH and LQKENI. The CDR3 spans 16 residues. Trimming took 3 bases from V and 2 from J, leaving 17 bases between them. The CDR3 region has the DNA TGTGCCAGCTCACCGACAAGGTGGGAGACTACCTACGAGCAGTACTTC. It specifies CASSPTRWETTYEQYF. Looking up the rest from reference TRBV18 and TRBJ2-7 gives the full variable domain: NAGVMQNPRHLVRRRGQEARLRCSPMKGHSHVYWYRQLPEEGLKFMVYLQKENIIDESGMPKERFSAEFPKEGPSILRIQQVVRGDSAAYFCASSPTRWETTYEQYFGPGTRLTVT.

CDR3 in DNA: TGTGCCAGCAGTTATCGGACAGGGGGTGAAAAACTGTTTTTT. Its translation: CASSYRTGGEKLFF. J is TRBJ1-4 and V is TRBV6-6; TRBD1 aligns across 10 bases. Germline CDR1 is MNHNY and CDR2 is SVGAGI (reference sequence). CDR3 size: 14 residues. V trimming: 3 bases; J trimming: 7 bases; junction bases outside the gene matches: 2.

Written as DNA, the CDR3 is TGTGCCAGCAGTTTTTCGGGTGGTGAAGCTTTCTTT. Protein product: CASSFSGGEAFF. The chain recombines TRBV28 with TRBJ1-1; D ambiguous. The length of the CDR3 is 12 residues. Germline V gene data show CDR1 as MDHEN and CDR2 as SYDVKM. V lost 3 bases and J 7 bases, leaving 9 bases between the germline ends.

The V gene is TRBV2, the J gene TRBJ1-3; 9 nucleotides line up with TRBD1. The CDR3 is 19 residues long. Germline V gene lookup returns CDR1 SNHLY and CDR2 FYNNEI. With V trimmed by 5 bases and J by 3 bases, 17 bases remained unmatched. The CDR3 loop is CASSFFSGDRVNFGNTIYF. The CDR3 bases are TGTGCCAGCAGTTTCTTCTCTGGGGACAGGGTAAACTTTGGAAACACCATATATTTT. Looking up the rest from reference TRBV2 and TRBJ1-3 gives the full variable domain: EPEVTQTPSHQVTQMGQEVILRCVPISNHLYFYWYRQILGQKVEFLVSFYNNEISEKSEIFDDQFSVERPDGSNFTLKIRSTKLEDSAMYFCASSFFSGDRVNFGNTIYFGEGSWLTVV.

The V and J genes are TRBV25-1 and TRBJ1-1; D might be TRBD1 (5 bases). V was cut by 3 bases and J by 1 base, with 6 bases left in between. The germline V gene encodes CDR1 MGHDK and CDR2 SYGVNS. The CDR3 consists of 13 residues. This CDR3 is CASSDTGNTEAFF. The CDR3 DNA sequence: TGTGCCAGCAGTGACACAGGGAACACTGAAGCTTTCTTT.